This is a list of T cell receptor beta chains from one sample in a study of TIL therapy for anti-PD-1-resistant metastatic lung cancer. Sequencing used immunoSEQ multiplex PCR; TCRdb keeps in-frame clones, though not all of them. The data hold approximately 15,000 clones, with more than 70% observed a single time. Sample: blood, taken at baseline. The receptors come from a person between 25 and 80 years old with non-small cell lung cancer. Each CDR3 is given with its conserved first and last residue. The order of the fields is D gene, V gene, clone size, J gene, CDR3 DNA, CDR3 protein. The D gene is left open where the match is weak. Clone size is given for some rows only: seen once, a few or many times, or a class if the clone is expanded.

>-|TRBV27|once|TRBJ2-7
TGTGCCAGCAGTTTACAGTACTCCTACGAGCAGTACTTC
CASSLQYSYEQYF
>-|TRBV19|-|TRBJ2-5
TGTGCTTCAAGCCGGGGGGCGCGTGGGGAGACCCAGTACTTC
CASSRGARGETQYF
>-|TRBV5-1|-|TRBJ2-3
TGCGCCAGCAGCTTGGTGGGGCCAGATACGCAGTATTTT
CASSLVGPDTQYF
>TRBD2|TRBV7-2|few|TRBJ2-7
TGTGCCAGCAGCCCGAGACTAGCGGCATACGAGCAGTACTTC
CASSPRLAAYEQYF
>TRBD1|TRBV5-1|-|TRBJ1-5
TGCGCCAGCAGCGTCTCCGGGACAGGCAATCAGCCCCAGCATTTT
CASSVSGTGNQPQHF
>-|TRBV18|-|TRBJ2-3
TGTGCCAGCTCACCTCACCCCAGGTGGGCAGATACGCAGTATTTT
CASSPHPRWADTQYF
>-|TRBV5-6|-|TRBJ2-2
TGTGCCAGCAGCTTGTTCCAACCGTCAGGGGACCGGGAGCTGTTTTTT
CASSLFQPSGDRELFF
>-|TRBV5-1|-|TRBJ2-5
TGCGCCAGCAGCTCAGGGTACCAAGAGACCCAGTACTTC
CASSSGYQETQYF
>-|TRBV28|-|TRBJ2-7
TGTGCCAGCAGTTTAGGGCGGTACGAGCAGTACTTC
CASSLGRYEQYF
>TRBD1|TRBV5-4|once|TRBJ1-1
TGTGCCAGCAGCCGGCCCGACAGGGTTGGCACTGAAGCTTTCTTT
CASSRPDRVGTEAFF
>-|TRBV15|-|TRBJ2-1
TGTGCCACCAGCAGGGCAACTGGCGTTAGTCTGTTCTTC
CATSRATGVSLFF
>TRBD1|TRBV9|-|TRBJ2-2
TGTGCCAGCAGCGTAGCCCTTCAACAGGGGGCGCACACCGGGGAGCTGTTTTTT
CASSVALQQGAHTGELFF
>-|TRBV9|-|TRBJ1-1
TGTGCCAGCAGCGTAAGGGTGGACGGACGCGGAGGGTCCACTGAAGCTTTCTTT
CASSVRVDGRGGSTEAFF
>TRBD1|TRBV18|-|TRBJ2-5
TGTGCCAGCTCACCACTCACGGGACAGGGAAAAGAGACCCAGTACTTC
CASSPLTGQGKETQYF
>-|TRBV27|once|TRBJ2-2
TGTGCCGCCTACACCCAAGGTGGCGGGGAGCTGTTTTTT
CAAYTQGGGELFF
>-|TRBV29-1|few|TRBJ1-1
TGCAGCGGTGGCCCCGGAGGGAATACTGAAGCTTTCTTT
CSGGPGGNTEAFF
>TRBD1|TRBV19|-|TRBJ1-3
TGTGCCAGTAGACGACAGGGTTCTGGAAACACCATATATTTT
CASRRQGSGNTIYF
>-|TRBV5-1|-|TRBJ1-1
TGCGCCAGCAGCTTGGTGCAGGGAACATGGACTGAAGCTTTCTTT
CASSLVQGTWTEAFF
>TRBD2|TRBV28|once|TRBJ2-7
TGTGCCAGCAGTTTACCATCAAATGGGACTAGCGACGAGCAGTACTTC
CASSLPSNGTSDEQYF
>TRBD2|TRBV2|once|TRBJ2-3
TGTGCCAGCGGGAGGGAGTTGAGCACAGATACGCAGTATTTT
CASGRELSTDTQYF
>TRBD2|TRBV7-6|few|TRBJ2-7
TGTGCCAGCAGCTTGGGACTAGCGGGGGGGCCCTACGAGCAGTACTTC
CASSLGLAGGPYEQYF
>-|TRBV5-5|-|TRBJ2-7
TGTGCCAGCAGCTTGAGGGAAACCTCCTACGAGCAGTACTTC
CASSLRETSYEQYF
>TRBD1|TRBV7-2|-|TRBJ1-1
TGTGCCAGCAGCCTGACAGGGGGCACTGAAGCTTTCTTT
CASSLTGGTEAFF
>-|TRBV7-3|-|TRBJ1-1
TGTGCCAGCAGCTCTCGAGTGGACACTGAAGCTTTCTTT
CASSSRVDTEAFF
>TRBD1|TRBV7-2|-|TRBJ1-1
TGTGCCAGCAGCCCGCGGACAGGGGGCACTGAAGCTTTCTTT
CASSPRTGGTEAFF
>-|TRBV4-1|-|TRBJ1-5
TGCGCCAGCAGCCAAGATCCGCTCTATAGCAATCAGCCCCAGCATTTT
CASSQDPLYSNQPQHF
>-|TRBV7-7|-|TRBJ2-1
TGTGCCAGCAGCTCTTCTAGGGGGAATGAGCAGTTCTTC
CASSSSRGNEQFF
>-|TRBV4-3|once|TRBJ1-1
TGCGCCAGCAGTCCCGACAGTATGAACACTGAAGCTTTCTTT
CASSPDSMNTEAFF
>TRBD2|TRBV7-2|-|TRBJ2-1
TGTGCCAGCAGAAGACTAGCGGGGAGCTCCTACAATGAGCAGTTCTTC
CASRRLAGSSYNEQFF
>-|TRBV30|-|TRBJ1-1
TGTGCCTGGAGTGGGGGGAGTAACACTGAAGCTTTCTTT
CAWSGGSNTEAFF
>-|TRBV15|-|TRBJ2-5
TGTGCCACCAGCCACGTGGGGCGCAGGGCCCAGTACTTC
CATSHVGRRAQYF
>TRBD1|TRBV7-3|few|TRBJ2-7
TGTGCCAGCAGCTCAGGCTCCACAGGGGGCGCGGATCGGCAGTACTTC
CASSSGSTGGADRQYF
>-|TRBV7-2|few|TRBJ2-7
TGTGCCAGCACCCTCTTTGATTACGAGCAGTACTTC
CASTLFDYEQYF
>-|TRBV5-6|-|TRBJ2-1
TGTGCCAGCAGCTTCGGAGGGTTATCCTACAATGAGCAGTTCTTC
CASSFGGLSYNEQFF
>-|TRBV2|-|TRBJ1-4
TGTGCCAGCAGTGGGAAACAGGACAATGAAAAACTGTTTTTT
CASSGKQDNEKLFF
>-|TRBV29-1|-|TRBJ2-1
TGCAGCGTTCCTAATGAAGGGGTCCGTGAGCAGTTCTTC
CSVPNEGVREQFF
>-|TRBV28|-|TRBJ2-1
TGTGCCAGCAGCCCCTACAATGAGCAGTTCTTC
CASSPYNEQFF
>-|TRBV4-3|-|TRBJ1-3
TGCGCCAGCAGCCAGGGCCTCGGAAACACCATATATTTT
CASSQGLGNTIYF
>TRBD1|TRBV6-5|-|TRBJ2-3
TGTGCCGTAACAAGACAGGGTTCCAGCACAGATACGCAGTATTTT
CAVTRQGSSTDTQYF
>TRBD2|TRBV4-1|-|TRBJ2-3
TGCGCCAGCAGCGGGTACGGGGGGACCACAGATACGCAGTATTTT
CASSGYGGTTDTQYF
>-|TRBV4-1|-|TRBJ1-3
TGCGCCAGCAGCCAGCCATTTTCCAGCTCTGGAAACACCATATATTTT
CASSQPFSSSGNTIYF
>TRBD2|TRBV27|-|TRBJ2-1
TGTGCCAGCAGTACCCTAGCGGGGGGGAAGGGGGAGCAGTTCTTC
CASSTLAGGKGEQFF
>TRBD1|TRBV7-8|-|TRBJ1-1
TGTGCCAGCAGCTTATCCGGGACAGGGACACTGAACACTGAAGCTTTCTTT
CASSLSGTGTLNTEAFF
>-|TRBV13|-|TRBJ1-1
TGTGCCAGCAGCTTAGACAGCAGTTTGAACACTGAAGCTTTCTTT
CASSLDSSLNTEAFF
>TRBD1|TRBV4-3|-|TRBJ1-3
TGCGCCAGCAGCCCCTCCCCGACAGGGGCCAGAGGAAACACCATATATTTT
CASSPSPTGARGNTIYF
>TRBD1|TRBV7-6|-|TRBJ2-3
TGTGCCAGCAGCTCACCCACAGGGGTTCGCACAGATACGCAGTATTTT
CASSSPTGVRTDTQYF
>TRBD2|TRBV7-2|-|TRBJ2-3
TGTGCCAGCAGCTTAACGGCTAGCGGGGGGGCCAGCACAGATACGCAGTATTTT
CASSLTASGGASTDTQYF
>-|TRBV7-6|-|TRBJ1-3
TGTGCCAGCAGCTTAGGGGCAGGGGCTGGAAACACCATATATTTT
CASSLGAGAGNTIYF
>-|TRBV7-3|-|TRBJ2-2
TGTGCCAGCTCCGCGTACACCGGGGAGCTGTTTTTT
CASSAYTGELFF
>-|TRBV28|few|TRBJ1-5
TGTGCCAGCAGTTTTGGGTATCAGCCCCAGCATTTT
CASSFGYQPQHF
>TRBD1|TRBV7-2|-|TRBJ2-4
TGTGCCAGCAGCCCAGAGGGACAGAAGGCAAACATTCAGTACTTC
CASSPEGQKANIQYF
>-|TRBV7-2|-|TRBJ2-7
TGTGCCAGCAGCTTAGGGGGACGTAACTCCTACGAGCAGTACTTC
CASSLGGRNSYEQYF
>-|TRBV20-1|-|TRBJ2-7
TGCAGTGCTAGAGGAGGTTACGAGCAGTACTTC
CSARGGYEQYF
>-|TRBV5-4|-|TRBJ2-5
TGTGCCAGCAGCTCGCAGGGGCCCGAAAAGACCCAGTACTTC
CASSSQGPEKTQYF
>-|TRBV7-2|-|TRBJ2-4
TGTGCCAGCAGCTTTAAGGGGGGAAACATTCAGTACTTC
CASSFKGGNIQYF